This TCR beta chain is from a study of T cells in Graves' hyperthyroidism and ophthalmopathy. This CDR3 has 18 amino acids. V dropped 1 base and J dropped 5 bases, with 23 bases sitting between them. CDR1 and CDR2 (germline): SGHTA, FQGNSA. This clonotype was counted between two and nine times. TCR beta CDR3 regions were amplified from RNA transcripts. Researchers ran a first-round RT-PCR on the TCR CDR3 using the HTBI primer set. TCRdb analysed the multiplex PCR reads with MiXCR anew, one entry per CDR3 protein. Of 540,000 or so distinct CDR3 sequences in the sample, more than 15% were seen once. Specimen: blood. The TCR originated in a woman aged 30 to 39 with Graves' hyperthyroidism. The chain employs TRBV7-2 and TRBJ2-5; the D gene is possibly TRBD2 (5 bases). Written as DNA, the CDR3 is TGTGCCAGCAGCTTAGGCGGGTCGGGCTCACCGGGGTGGGAGACCCAGTACTTC. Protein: CASSLGGSGSPGWETQYF.